Listed here are 26 T cell receptor beta chains from one sample, sequenced in a study of vaccination and CD4 T cells after COVID-19. The antigens of these receptors remain unknown. The Oncomine TCR Beta short-read assay was what sequenced the DNA obtained from cultured CD4+ T cells. TCRdb re-analysed the PCR reads in MiXCR, keeping a single row per CDR3 protein. The table lists 20,000 to 30,000 distinct CDR3 sequences, roughly 53% of them singletons. Treatment in this sample: roughly ten-day PBMC culture with coronavirus spike peptide pools or control peptides (ViraFEST assay). Material for sequencing was CD4+ T cells from blood, cultured in vitro. Receptor source: a human donor who had recovered from COVID-19.

This clonotype was recorded only once. The chain couples TRBV27 to TRBJ2-7; D possibly corresponds to TRBD1 (5 bases). Trimming removed 5 bases from V and 2 bases from J, with 13 bases in between. This CDR3 has 14 amino acids. Germline V gene sequence: CDR1 MNHEY, CDR2 SMNVEV (reference sequence). Here the CDR3 DNA reads TGTGCCAGCAGTCCTCCCGGACAAGCCTACGAGCAGTACTTC. This translates into CASSPPGQAYEQYF.

This clonotype occurred a few times. This rearrangement joins TRBV6-1 to TRBJ1-6; no reliable D call. From germline, CDR1 is MNHNS and CDR2 SASEGT. The CDR3 covers 14 residues. Trimming took 3 bases from V and 15 from J, leaving 18 bases between them. In DNA, the CDR3 is TGTGCCAGCAGTGAGACCCAGTGGCTCCCCAGCCTCCACTTT. Amino acids: CASSETQWLPSLHF.

This chain connects TRBV20-1 to TRBJ1-2; 9 positions match TRBD1. Germline V gene sequence: CDR1 DFQATT, CDR2 SNEGSKA (reference sequence). The CDR3 is made up of 16 amino acids. The V and J ends lost 2 bases and 1 base, in that order; junction bases with no gene match: 8. Written as DNA, the CDR3 is TGCAGTGCTAGATCGGACAGGGGAAGGGGTAACTATGGCTACACCTTC. Translated, it gives CSARSDRGRGNYGYTF.

The chain employs TRBV19 and TRBJ2-5; no definite D call. Trimming took off 1 base at V and 5 bases at J, with 8 bases between the two ends. The CDR3 is 13 amino acids. Germline V gene sequence: CDR1 LNHDA, CDR2 SQIVND (reference sequence). The CDR3 DNA reads TGTGCCAGTAGTATAGTAGGATGGGAGACCCAGTACTTC. Protein product: CASSIVGWETQYF.

This chain links TRBV2 with TRBJ1-2, with D hard to call. The length of the CDR3 is 13 residues. In germline, CDR1 is SNHLY, CDR2 FYNNEI. V was pared by 6 bases and J by 5 bases, with 13 bases between. CDR3 nucleotide sequence: TGTGCCAGCAGCCCAACGCGGGGTTATGGCTACACCTTC. It yields the protein CASSPTRGYGYTF.

The rearrangement joins TRBV12-3 or TRBV12-4 to TRBJ2-1; 14 positions match TRBD2. The CDR3 extends over 16 amino acids. Trimming took 6 bases from V and 7 from J; bases not matched to a gene: 8. CDR3 sequence: CASRRGTSGGLNEQFF. CDR3 coding DNA: TGTGCCAGCAGACGCGGGACTAGCGGGGGTCTGAATGAGCAGTTCTTC.

In its sample, this clonotype was seen a few times. CDR3 coding DNA: TGCGCCAGCAGCCAAGACAGGGGGCCTTGGGGCTACACCTTC. The encoded protein is CASSQDRGPWGYTF. The chain is built from TRBV4-3 and TRBJ1-2, with TRBD1 identical over 8 bases. The CDR3 runs 14 residues. V dropped 0 bases and J dropped 8; count of bases not matched to a gene: 5. Germline V gene data show CDR1 as LGHNA and CDR2 as YSLEER.

This chain links TRBV7-9 with TRBJ1-1, with no clear D. The germline V gene has CDR1 SEHNR and CDR2 FQNEAQ (reference sequence). This CDR3 has 17 residues. Trimming took off 5 bases at V and 0 bases at J, with 19 bases between the two ends. The CDR3 DNA follows: TGTGCCAGCAGCCCCACAGACGTTTTCTTCATGAACACTGAAGCTTTCTTT. Protein product: CASSPTDVFFMNTEAFF. Combining the CDR3 with reference TRBV7-9 and TRBJ1-1 gives the whole variable domain DTGVSQNPRHKITKRGQNVTFRCDPISEHNRLYWYRQTLGQGPEFLTYFQNEAQLEKSRLLSDRFSAERPKGSFSTLEIQRTEQGDSAMYLCASSPTDVFFMNTEAFFGQGTRLTVV.

This clonotype was seen a handful of times. The chain joins TRBV7-2 to TRBJ2-1, with 8 bases matching TRBD2. The V and J ends lost 2 bases and 3 bases, in that order; junction bases with no gene match: 9. This CDR3 has 17 amino acids. The germline CDR1 and CDR2 sequences are SGHTA and FQGNSA. CDR3 protein: CASSLQPTGTSYNEQFF. The CDR3 DNA sequence: TGTGCCAGCAGCTTACAGCCAACCGGGACTAGCTACAATGAGCAGTTCTTC. Using reference TRBV7-2 and TRBJ2-1 for the parts outside the CDR3, the full variable domain is GAGVSQSPSNKVTEKGKDVELRCDPISGHTALYWYRQSLGQGLEFLIYFQGNSAPDKSGLPSDRFSAERTGGSVSTLTIQRTQQEDSAVYLCASSLQPTGTSYNEQFFGPGTRLTVL.

The chain employs TRBV7-2 and TRBJ2-5, with D tentatively TRBD2 (6 bases). Germline CDR1 SGHTA, CDR2 FQGNSA. V was clipped by 1 base and J by 4 bases, with 13 bases between them. The length of the CDR3 is 15 residues. CDR3 bases: TGTGCCAGCAGCTTAGATGCCCGGAGGGGAGAGACCCAGTACTTC. This gives the protein CASSLDARRGETQYF. The whole variable domain, filled in from reference TRBV7-2 and TRBJ2-5, reads GAGVSQSPSNKVTEKGKDVELRCDPISGHTALYWYRQSLGQGLEFLIYFQGNSAPDKSGLPSDRFSAERTGGSVSTLTIQRTQQEDSAVYLCASSLDARRGETQYFGPGTRLLVL.

This clonotype was seen more than once but under ten times. This chain joins TRBV7-2 and TRBJ2-5; D uncertain. Germline assignment: CDR1 SGHTA and CDR2 FQGNSA. Trimming stripped 6 bases from V and 5 bases from J, with 10 bases between. CDR3 size: 12 residues. The CDR3 sequence: CASRNPGETQYF. Written as DNA, the CDR3 is TGTGCCAGCAGAAACCCTGGGGAGACCCAGTACTTC.

The J gene is TRBJ1-5, the V gene TRBV7-2, with TRBD1 matching 7 bases. Per the germline V gene, CDR1 is SGHTA and CDR2 is FQGNSA. The CDR3 has 14 residues. Unmatched junction bases numbered 10, after V lost 6 bases and J lost 8 bases. The DNA of the CDR3 is TGTGCCAGCAGTCGAGCAGGGGGGAGAGAGCCCCAGCATTTT. This encodes CASSRAGGREPQHF. The full variable domain, in which reference TRBV7-2 and TRBJ1-5 provide the parts outside the CDR3, is GAGVSQSPSNKVTEKGKDVELRCDPISGHTALYWYRQSLGQGLEFLIYFQGNSAPDKSGLPSDRFSAERTGGSVSTLTIQRTQQEDSAVYLCASSRAGGREPQHFGDGTRLSIL.

The genes are TRBV18 and TRBJ1-2, with TRBD1 as a possible D gene (5 bases). Germline lookup yields CDR1 KGHSH and CDR2 LQKENI. The CDR3 length is 15 residues. V shed 0 bases and J shed 2 bases, with 10 bases lying between them. The CDR3 is CASSPPEGRNYGYTF. CDR3 in DNA: TGTGCCAGCTCACCACCGGAGGGGCGCAACTATGGCTACACCTTC.

This clonotype came up a few times. This chain joins TRBV27 and TRBJ1-5, with D unresolved. The CDR3 loop spans 17 amino acids. Trimming stripped 5 bases from V and 0 bases from J, with 17 bases between. CDR1 MNHEY and CDR2 SMNVEV come from the germline V gene (reference sequence). CDR3 coding DNA: TGTGCCAGCAGTCCTGCCAAGTACAGCTATAGCAATCAGCCCCAGCATTTT. Protein sequence: CASSPAKYSYSNQPQHF.

The chain combines TRBV11-3 with TRBJ2-1, with TRBD1 matching 8 bases. The ends lost 7 bases at V and 9 bases at J; junction bases unmatched: 8. The CDR3 covers 13 residues. Per the germline V gene, CDR1 is SGHNT and CDR2 is YENEEA. The CDR3 loop is CASNSHQGAEQFF. CDR3 sequence (DNA): TGTGCCAGCAACTCTCACCAGGGGGCTGAGCAGTTCTTC.

The chain links TRBV19 to TRBJ2-7, with 8 bases lining up with TRBD2. CDR1 and CDR2 from the germline V gene are LNHDA and SQIVND (reference sequence). Trimming removed 4 bases from V and 0 bases from J; junction bases left unmatched: 8. The CDR3 consists of 16 residues. The CDR3 reads CASSTRAGGGSYEQYF. DNA of the CDR3: TGTGCCAGTAGTACCCGGGCGGGAGGCGGCTCCTACGAGCAGTACTTC.

J is TRBJ2-5 and V is TRBV20-1; 8 bases match TRBD2. The V gene's germline CDR1 is DFQATT and CDR2 SNEGSKA (reference sequence). There are 14 residues in the CDR3. Unmatched junction bases numbered 5, after V lost 0 bases and J lost 5 bases. In DNA form, the CDR3 reads TGCAGTGCTAGAGAGCTTAGCGGGGTCGAGACCCAGTACTTC. This codes for CSARELSGVETQYF.

This clonotype was detected once. The rearrangement joins TRBV18 to TRBJ2-7, with unresolved D. Germline-derived CDR1 and CDR2 are KGHSH and LQKENI. The CDR3 contains 14 residues. Trimming shortened V by 0 bases and J by 0 bases, and 6 bases separated the two germline ends. CDR3 sequence (DNA): TGTGCCAGCTCACCACCCACCATCTCCTACGAGCAGTACTTC. Translation gives CASSPPTISYEQYF.

The chain employs TRBV9 and TRBJ2-5; D remains unclear. Looked up from germline, CDR1 is SGDLS and CDR2 is YYNGEE. Trimming cost V 2 bases and J 1 base, with 6 bases left between them. The CDR3 runs to 13 residues. CDR3 sequence: CASSVGVQETQYF. The CDR3 nucleotides are TGTGCCAGCAGCGTGGGTGTCCAAGAGACCCAGTACTTC.

V gene TRBV27 combines with J gene TRBJ2-7, with D perhaps matching TRBD1 or TRBD2 (5 bases each). The CDR3 extends over 15 amino acids. Germline CDR1 MNHEY, CDR2 SMNVEV (reference sequence). With 6 bases removed from V and 1 base from J, the gap between germline ends came to 16 bases. The CDR3 DNA reads TGTGCCAGCAGACCTTTAGGGACGGTTTCCTACGAGCAGTACTTC. It is translated as CASRPLGTVSYEQYF.

This rearrangement joins TRBV12-3 or TRBV12-4 to TRBJ1-1; no firm D call. V shed 10 bases and J shed 12 bases, with 12 bases lying between them. The length of the CDR3 is 9 residues. As DNA, the CDR3 is TGTGCCACCTCCGGGCCAACTTTCTTT. It yields the protein CATSGPTFF.

The V call is TRBV19, the J call TRBJ2-1, with D perhaps TRBD1 or TRBD2 (5 bases each). Per the germline V gene, CDR1 is LNHDA and CDR2 is SQIVND (reference sequence). This CDR3 spans 14 amino acids. Trimming took 3 bases from V and 8 from J, leaving 14 bases between them. In DNA form, the CDR3 reads TGTGCCAGTAGTATCCGGGACCAGAGATATGAGCAGTTCTTC. Its protein product is CASSIRDQRYEQFF.

This rearrangement joins TRBV6-1 to TRBJ2-1; D might be TRBD2 (5 bases). V was pared by 8 bases and J by 5 bases, with 19 bases between. The CDR3 sequence is 15 residues long. Germline V gene data show CDR1 as MNHNS and CDR2 as SASEGT. The CDR3 region is CASLAYGRNHNEQFF. The CDR3 DNA reads TGTGCCAGCCTAGCCTACGGACGAAACCACAATGAGCAGTTCTTC.

V and J are TRBV19 and TRBJ2-1; D is ambiguous. Germline V gene sequence: CDR1 LNHDA, CDR2 SQIVND (reference sequence). The CDR3 totals 15 residues. Trimming took 3 bases from V and 0 from J, leaving 9 bases between them. CDR3 bases: TGTGCCAGTAGTATGGGCCTAAGCTCCTACAATGAGCAGTTCTTC. Amino acid sequence: CASSMGLSSYNEQFF.

Only a few counts were recorded for this clonotype. V is TRBV7-9 and J is TRBJ1-5; D possibly corresponds to TRBD1 (6 bases). The CDR3 consists of 14 residues. Per the germline V gene, CDR1 is SEHNR and CDR2 is FQNEAQ (reference sequence). V was pared by 5 bases and J by 3 bases, with 11 bases between. The CDR3 DNA reads TGTGCCAGCAGCACCGGGACAAACAATCAGCCCCAGCATTTT. Translating it yields CASSTGTNNQPQHF. Full variable domain (missing parts from reference TRBV7-9 and TRBJ1-5): DTGVSQNPRHKITKRGQNVTFRCDPISEHNRLYWYRQTLGQGPEFLTYFQNEAQLEKSRLLSDRFSAERPKGSFSTLEIQRTEQGDSAMYLCASSTGTNNQPQHFGDGTRLSIL.

The chain recombines TRBV21-1 with TRBJ2-2; TRBD1 was called by the table and not checked on the DNA. TRBV21-1 is an annotated pseudogene. The CDR3 covers 16 residues. The CDR3, as DNA: TGTGCCAGCCGGCCGGTAGACAGGGGAAGGACCGGGGAGCTGTTTTTT. It codes for CASRPVDRGRTGELFF.